Many counts were recorded for the clone carrying this T cell receptor beta chain. No antigen is known for it. Germline V gives CDR1 DFQATT, CDR2 SNEGSKA (reference sequence). Deletions cut 5 bases from V and 5 bases from J, with 26 bases between. CDR3 length: 17 residues. Quantitative 5'-RACE with molecular barcodes produced the TCR beta libraries. Via MiXCR, TCRdb re-called the 5' RACE reads, giving one row per CDR3 protein. The sample includes approximately 250,000 distinct CDR3 sequences, approximately 10% of them seen just once. The data derive from a study of CD8 T cells in ankylosing spondylitis. Study results and limitations: Among TCR beta sequences, a motif of about 8 highly homologous variants appeared characteristic of ankylosing spondylitis blood.

This TCR derives from a male donor with ankylosing spondylitis or in good health (not recorded which). Sample: blood, either unsorted or a sorted T cell fraction (not recorded which). The gene calls are TRBV20-1 and TRBJ2-3; D is tentatively TRBD1 or TRBD2 (5 bases each). The CDR3 reads CSASVVKKGSAEDTQYF. The CDR3 DNA reads TGCAGTGCTTCGGTGGTGAAAAAGGGGAGTGCGGAAGATACGCAGTATTTT.